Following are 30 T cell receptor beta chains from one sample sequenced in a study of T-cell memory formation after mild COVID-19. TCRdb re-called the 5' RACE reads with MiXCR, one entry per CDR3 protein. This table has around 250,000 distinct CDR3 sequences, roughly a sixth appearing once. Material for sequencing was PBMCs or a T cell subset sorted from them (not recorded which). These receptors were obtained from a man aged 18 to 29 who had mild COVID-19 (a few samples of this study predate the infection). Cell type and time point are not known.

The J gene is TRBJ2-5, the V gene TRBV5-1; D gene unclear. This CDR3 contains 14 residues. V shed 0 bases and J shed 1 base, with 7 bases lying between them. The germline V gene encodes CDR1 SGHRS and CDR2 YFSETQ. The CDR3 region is CASSLGSPQETQYF. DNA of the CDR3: TGCGCCAGCAGCTTGGGATCCCCCCAAGAGACCCAGTACTTC.

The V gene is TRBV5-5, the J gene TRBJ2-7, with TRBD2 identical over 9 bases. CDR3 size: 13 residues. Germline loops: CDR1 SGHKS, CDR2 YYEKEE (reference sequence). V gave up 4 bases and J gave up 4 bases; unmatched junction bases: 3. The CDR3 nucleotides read TGTGCCAGCAGCCCGGGACTAGCTTACGAGCAGTACGTC. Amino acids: CASSPGLAYEQYV.

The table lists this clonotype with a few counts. The CDR3 protein is CATSRTGATIYF. Here the CDR3 DNA reads TGTGCCACCAGCAGGACAGGGGCCACCATATATTTT. V gene TRBV15 combines with J gene TRBJ1-3, with 8 nucleotides matching TRBD1. Germline V lookup: CDR1 LNHNV, CDR2 YYDKDF (reference sequence). Germline trimming cut 3 bases from V and 9 bases from J; bases unmatched to any gene: 1. The CDR3 consists of 12 residues.

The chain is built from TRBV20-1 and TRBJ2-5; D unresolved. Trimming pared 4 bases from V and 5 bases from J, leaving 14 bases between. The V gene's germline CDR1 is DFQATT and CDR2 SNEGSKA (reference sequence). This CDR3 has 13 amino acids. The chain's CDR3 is CSATAELRETQYF. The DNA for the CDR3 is TGCAGTGCTACGGCCGAGTTGAGGGAGACCCAGTACTTC.

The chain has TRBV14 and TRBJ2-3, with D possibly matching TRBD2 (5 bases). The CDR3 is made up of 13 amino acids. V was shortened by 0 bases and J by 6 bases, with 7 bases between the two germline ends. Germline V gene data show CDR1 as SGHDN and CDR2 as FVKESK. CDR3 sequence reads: CASSQEIADTQYF. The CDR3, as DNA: TGTGCCAGCAGCCAAGAGATAGCGGATACGCAGTATTTT.

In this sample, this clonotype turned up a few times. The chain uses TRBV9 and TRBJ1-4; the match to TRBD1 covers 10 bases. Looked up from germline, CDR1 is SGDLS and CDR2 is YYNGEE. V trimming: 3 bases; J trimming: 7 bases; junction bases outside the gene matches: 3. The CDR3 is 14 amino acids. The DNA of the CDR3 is TGTGCCAGCAGCGCGGGGGACAGGGGTGAAAAACTGTTTTTT. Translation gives CASSAGDRGEKLFF.

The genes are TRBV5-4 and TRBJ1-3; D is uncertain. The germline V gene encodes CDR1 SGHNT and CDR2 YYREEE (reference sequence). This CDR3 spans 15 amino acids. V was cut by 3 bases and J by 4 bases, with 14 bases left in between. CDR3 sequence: CASSSAVRGGNTIYF. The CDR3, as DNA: TGTGCCAGCAGCTCCGCGGTCCGGGGAGGAAACACCATATATTTT.

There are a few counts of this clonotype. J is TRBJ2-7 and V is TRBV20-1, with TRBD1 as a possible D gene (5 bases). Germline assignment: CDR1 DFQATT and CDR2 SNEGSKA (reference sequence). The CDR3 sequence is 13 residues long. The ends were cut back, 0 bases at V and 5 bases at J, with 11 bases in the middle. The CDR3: CSARDTRDNEQYF. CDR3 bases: TGCAGTGCTAGAGATACCAGGGATAACGAGCAGTACTTC.

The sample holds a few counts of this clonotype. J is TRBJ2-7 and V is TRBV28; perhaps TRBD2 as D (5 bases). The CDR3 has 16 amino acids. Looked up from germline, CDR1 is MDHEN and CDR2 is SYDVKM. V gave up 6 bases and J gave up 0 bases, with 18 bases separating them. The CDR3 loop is CASSPGGGRSSYEQYV. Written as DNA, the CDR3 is TGTGCCAGCAGCCCAGGAGGAGGCAGAAGCTCCTACGAGCAGTACGTC.

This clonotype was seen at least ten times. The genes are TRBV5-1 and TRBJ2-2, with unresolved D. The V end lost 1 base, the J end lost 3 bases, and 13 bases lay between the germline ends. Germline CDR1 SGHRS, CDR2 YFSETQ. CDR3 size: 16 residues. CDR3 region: CASSLRFPGDTGELFF. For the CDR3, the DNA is TGCGCCAGCAGCTTGCGATTTCCGGGCGACACCGGGGAGCTGTTTTTT.

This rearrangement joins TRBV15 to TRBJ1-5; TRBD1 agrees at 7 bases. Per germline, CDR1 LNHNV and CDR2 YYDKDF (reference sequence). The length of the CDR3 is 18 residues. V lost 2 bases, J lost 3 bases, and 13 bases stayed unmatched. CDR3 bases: TGTGCCACCAGCAGATCTACCCCCGGGACAGCCTTCAATCAGCCCCAGCATTTT. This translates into CATSRSTPGTAFNQPQHF.

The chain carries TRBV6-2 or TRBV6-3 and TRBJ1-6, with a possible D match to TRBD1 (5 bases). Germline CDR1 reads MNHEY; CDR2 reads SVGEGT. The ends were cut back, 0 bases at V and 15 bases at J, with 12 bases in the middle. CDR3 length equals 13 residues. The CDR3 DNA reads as TGTGCCAGCAGTTACTCTGGGGCAGGGAGCCTCCACTTT. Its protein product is CASSYSGAGSLHF.

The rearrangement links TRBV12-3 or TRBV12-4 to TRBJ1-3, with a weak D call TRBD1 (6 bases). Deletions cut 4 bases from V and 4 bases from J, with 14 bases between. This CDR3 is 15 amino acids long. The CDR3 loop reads CASSSDRLAGNTIYF. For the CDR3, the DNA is TGTGCCAGCAGTTCCGACAGGCTGGCAGGAAACACCATATATTTT.

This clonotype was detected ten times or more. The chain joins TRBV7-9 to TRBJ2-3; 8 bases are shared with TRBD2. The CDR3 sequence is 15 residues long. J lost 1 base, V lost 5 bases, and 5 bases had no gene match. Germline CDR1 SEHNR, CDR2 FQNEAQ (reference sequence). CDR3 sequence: CASSLRGGGTDTQYF. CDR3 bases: TGTGCCAGCAGCCTTCGGGGGGGCGGCACAGATACGCAGTATTTT.

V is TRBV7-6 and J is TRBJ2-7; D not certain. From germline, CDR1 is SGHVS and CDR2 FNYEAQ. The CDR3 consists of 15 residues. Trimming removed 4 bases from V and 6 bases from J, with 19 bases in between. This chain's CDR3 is CASSSPATWGSEQYF. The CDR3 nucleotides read TGTGCCAGCAGCTCCCCGGCTACGTGGGGTTCCGAGCAGTACTTC.

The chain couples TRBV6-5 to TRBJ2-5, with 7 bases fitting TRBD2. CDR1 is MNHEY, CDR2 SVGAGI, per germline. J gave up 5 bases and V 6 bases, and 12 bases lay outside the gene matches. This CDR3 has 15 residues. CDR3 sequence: CASRPSLWGGETQYF. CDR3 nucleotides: TGTGCCAGCAGACCTAGTCTTTGGGGGGGGGAGACCCAGTACTTC.

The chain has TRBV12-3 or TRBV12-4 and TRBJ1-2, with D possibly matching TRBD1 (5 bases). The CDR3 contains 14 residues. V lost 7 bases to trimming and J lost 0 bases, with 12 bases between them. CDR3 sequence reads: CASNLWGANYGYTF. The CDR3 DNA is TGTGCCAGCAACCTGTGGGGGGCTAACTATGGCTACACCTTC.

The CDR3 loop is CASSLGDRGTYGYTF. CDR3 bases: TGTGCCAGCAGCTTAGGGGACAGGGGGACCTATGGCTACACCTTC. This chain uses TRBV7-8 with TRBJ1-2; 11 bases match TRBD1. This CDR3 contains 15 residues. The germline CDR1 and CDR2 sequences are SGHVS and FQNEAQ. J was trimmed by 4 bases and V by 1 base; bases with no gene match: 2.

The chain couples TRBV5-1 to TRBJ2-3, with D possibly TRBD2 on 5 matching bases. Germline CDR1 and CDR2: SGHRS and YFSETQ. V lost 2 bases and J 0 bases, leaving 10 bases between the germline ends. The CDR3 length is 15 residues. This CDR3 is CASSLAVPSTDTQYF. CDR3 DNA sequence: TGCGCCAGCAGCTTAGCGGTTCCTAGCACAGATACGCAGTATTTT.

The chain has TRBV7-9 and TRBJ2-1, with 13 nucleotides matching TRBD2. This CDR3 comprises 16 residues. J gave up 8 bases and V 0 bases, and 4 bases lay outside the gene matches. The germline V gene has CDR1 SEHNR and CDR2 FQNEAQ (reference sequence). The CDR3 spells CASSLAHGLAGDEQFF. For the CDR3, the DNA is TGTGCCAGCAGCTTAGCGCACGGACTAGCGGGGGATGAGCAGTTCTTC.

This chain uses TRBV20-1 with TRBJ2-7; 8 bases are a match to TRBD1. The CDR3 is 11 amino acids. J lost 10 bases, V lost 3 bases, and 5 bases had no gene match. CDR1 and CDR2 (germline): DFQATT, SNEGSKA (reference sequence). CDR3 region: CSASFRGRQYF. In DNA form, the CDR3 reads TGCAGTGCTAGCTTCAGGGGGCGACAGTACTTC.

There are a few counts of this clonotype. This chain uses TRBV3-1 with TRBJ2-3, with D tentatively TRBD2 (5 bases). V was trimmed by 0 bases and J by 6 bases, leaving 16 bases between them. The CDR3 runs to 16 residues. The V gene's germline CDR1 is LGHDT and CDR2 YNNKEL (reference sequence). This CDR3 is CASSQDHRAGWDTQYF. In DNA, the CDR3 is TGTGCCAGCAGCCAAGATCACCGGGCGGGTTGGGATACGCAGTATTTT.

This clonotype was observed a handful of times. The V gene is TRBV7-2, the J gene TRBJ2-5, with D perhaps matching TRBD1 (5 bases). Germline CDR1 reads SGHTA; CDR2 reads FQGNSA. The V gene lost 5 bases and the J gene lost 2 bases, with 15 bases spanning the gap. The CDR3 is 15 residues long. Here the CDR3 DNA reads TGTGCCAGCAGCCCACGTGGGGCGTGGCAAGAGACCCAGTACTTC. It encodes CASSPRGAWQETQYF.

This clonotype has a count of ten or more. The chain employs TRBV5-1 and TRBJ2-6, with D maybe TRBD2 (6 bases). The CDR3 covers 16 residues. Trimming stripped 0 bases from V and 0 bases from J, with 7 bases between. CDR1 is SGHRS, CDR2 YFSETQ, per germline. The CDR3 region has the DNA TGCGCCAGCAGCTTGGTCGGGAGCTCTGGGGCCAACGTCCTGACTTTC. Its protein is CASSLVGSSGANVLTF. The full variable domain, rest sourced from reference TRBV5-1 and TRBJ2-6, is KAGVTQTPRYLIKTRGQQVTLSCSPISGHRSVSWYQQTPGQGLQFLFEYFSETQRNKGNFPGRFSGRQFSNSRSEMNVSTLELGDSALYLCASSLVGSSGANVLTFGAGSRLTVL.

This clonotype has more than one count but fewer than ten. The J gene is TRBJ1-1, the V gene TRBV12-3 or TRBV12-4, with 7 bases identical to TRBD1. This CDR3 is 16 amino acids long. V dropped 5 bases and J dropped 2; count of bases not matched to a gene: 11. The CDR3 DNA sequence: TGTGCCAGCAGTCTAAAGGACAGGTTGTATAACACTGAAGCTTTCTTT. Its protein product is CASSLKDRLYNTEAFF.

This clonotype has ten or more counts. CDR3 in amino acids: CASSQQDPYNSPLHF. CDR3 DNA: TGTGCCAGCAGCCAGCAGGACCCATATAATTCACCCCTCCACTTT. The chain employs TRBV4-2 and TRBJ1-6; D ambiguous. The CDR3 consists of 15 residues. V was shortened by 3 bases and J by 4 bases, with 10 bases between the two germline ends. Germline V CDR1 and CDR2: LGHNA, YNFKEQ.

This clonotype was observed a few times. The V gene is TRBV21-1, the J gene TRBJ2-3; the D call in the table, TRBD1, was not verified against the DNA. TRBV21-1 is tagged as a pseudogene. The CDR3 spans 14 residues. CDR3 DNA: TGTGCCAGCAGCAACCCGGGTAGCACAGATACGCAGTATTTT. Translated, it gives CASSNPGSTDTQYF.

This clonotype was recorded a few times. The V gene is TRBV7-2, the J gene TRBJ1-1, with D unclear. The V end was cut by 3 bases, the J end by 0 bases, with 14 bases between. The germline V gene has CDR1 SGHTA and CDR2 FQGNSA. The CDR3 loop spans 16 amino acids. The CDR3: CASSFSSVGMNTEAFF. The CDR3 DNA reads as TGTGCCAGCAGCTTTAGCTCAGTGGGTATGAACACTGAAGCTTTCTTT.

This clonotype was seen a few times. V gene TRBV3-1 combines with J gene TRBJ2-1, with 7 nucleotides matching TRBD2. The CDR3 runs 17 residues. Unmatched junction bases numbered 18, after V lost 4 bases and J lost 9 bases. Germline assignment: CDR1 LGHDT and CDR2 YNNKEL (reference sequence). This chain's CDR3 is CASSLTRRTRYGAEQFF. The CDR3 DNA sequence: TGTGCCAGCAGCCTTACCAGAAGGACTAGGTACGGCGCTGAGCAGTTCTTC.

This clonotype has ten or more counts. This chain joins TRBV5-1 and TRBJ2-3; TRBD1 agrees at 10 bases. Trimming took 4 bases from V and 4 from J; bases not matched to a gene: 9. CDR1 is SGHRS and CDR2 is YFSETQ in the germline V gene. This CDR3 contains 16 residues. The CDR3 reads CASSAAGTGAADTQYF. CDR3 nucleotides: TGCGCCAGCAGCGCCGCCGGGACAGGGGCGGCAGATACGCAGTATTTT.